This is a list of T cell receptor beta chains from one sample in a study of blood T cell repertoires in COVID-19. Sequencing was performed with immunoSEQ multiplex PCR; in TCRdb, only in-frame clones are kept and a portion is missing. The data show 45,000 to 60,000 clones, more than 60% seen once. Sequences were obtained from peripheral blood. These receptors all stem from a human donor with active or convalescent COVID-19. The donor label of this sample is uncertain. The CDR3 runs from the conserved cysteine through the conserved F or W.

len: 13
v_gene: TRBV7-2
CDR3aa: CASSLVGQGKAFF

len: 15
v_gene: TRBV5-1
CDR3aa: CASSLAGDSYNEQFF

len: 22
v_gene: TRBV9
CDR3aa: CASSVALSVGQGNTKITDTQYF

len: 14
v_gene: TRBV18
CDR3aa: CASSPPSGTYEQYF

len: 17
v_gene: TRBV11-3
CDR3aa: CASSLGRSSGIKDTQYF

len: 14
v_gene: TRBV27
CDR3aa: CASSRTGGTDTQYF

len: 13
v_gene: TRBV3-1/TRBV3-2
CDR3aa: CASSQTLIRGYTF

len: 16
v_gene: TRBV4-2
CDR3aa: CASSTETSGRADTQYF

len: 16
v_gene: TRBV29-1
CDR3aa: CSATKGQGLISYEQYF

len: 16
v_gene: TRBV4-1
CDR3aa: CASSQAVAISGNTIYF

len: 15
v_gene: TRBV30
CDR3aa: CAWSARGSTNYGYTF

len: 16
v_gene: TRBV11-3
CDR3aa: CASSLQTTGAGDTQYF

len: 13
v_gene: TRBV24-1
CDR3aa: CATEGQGTLEQYF

len: 14
v_gene: TRBV7-2
CDR3aa: CASSLVGTGNEQYF

len: 16
v_gene: TRBV27
CDR3aa: CASSLGGAVIAGELFF

len: 14
v_gene: TRBV6-5
CDR3aa: CASSPGQGRDTQYF

len: 15
v_gene: TRBV21-1
CDR3aa: CASSKMPLSDTEAFF

len: 14
v_gene: TRBV2
CDR3aa: CASSETGLSYGYTF

len: 16
v_gene: TRBV7-2
CDR3aa: CASSLAFGRITYEQYF

len: 14
v_gene: TRBV13
CDR3aa: CASSLLGGSYEQYF

len: 15
v_gene: TRBV30
CDR3aa: CAWSGTSGSAYEQYF

len: 16
v_gene: TRBV7-2
CDR3aa: CASSLGRTGPPYEQYF

len: 15
v_gene: TRBV6-2/TRBV6-3
CDR3aa: CASSWGGISNQPQHF

len: 11
v_gene: TRBV27
CDR3aa: CASTQGETQYF

len: 14
v_gene: TRBV19
CDR3aa: CASSLRSLSGTQYF

len: 16
v_gene: TRBV5-1
CDR3aa: CASSPEGGQGRDEQFF

len: 13
v_gene: TRBV9
CDR3aa: CASSGQVQETQYF

len: 11
v_gene: TRBV12-5
CDR3aa: CASGLIREQFF

len: 14
v_gene: TRBV6-5
CDR3aa: CASKNRQGTDTQYF